These T cell receptor beta chains were read from a single sample in a study of glioma-infiltrating T cells after dendritic cell vaccination. Sequencing was performed with immunoSEQ multiplex PCR; in TCRdb, only in-frame clones are kept and a portion is missing. The sample lists under 100,000 clones, around 85% occurring once. The sample was blood, taken before dendritic cell vaccination. The receptors were gathered from a human donor with glioblastoma. The CDR3 runs from the conserved cysteine through the conserved F or W. A D gene is named only where the DNA matches it firmly. A clone size is listed for some rows: how often the clone was seen (once, few, many), or a class if it is expanded.

clone size	J gene	D gene	V gene	CDR3 DNA	CDR3 protein
.	TRBJ2-7	.	TRBV11-2	TGTGCCAGCAGCTTGGGGGTTCTAGCTAGCGAGGGGTACGAGCAGTACTTC	CASSLGVLASEGYEQYF
.	TRBJ2-2	.	TRBV13	TGTGCCAGCAGTCGTAGGAGGGAGCGGAACGGGGAGCTGTTTTTT	CASSRRRERNGELFF
.	TRBJ2-2	TRBD2	TRBV6-5	TGTGCCAGCAGTTACCCGGGGGGCACCGGGGAGCTGTTTTTT	CASSYPGGTGELFF
.	TRBJ2-3	TRBD1	TRBV4-1	TGCGCCAGCAGCTTCGAGGGGGCGGGCTTCACAGATACGCAGTATTTT	CASSFEGAGFTDTQYF
.	TRBJ1-1	.	TRBV19	TGTGCCAGTAGTATGTGGGAGGGCACTGAAGCTTTCTTT	CASSMWEGTEAFF
.	TRBJ1-1	TRBD1	TRBV5-6	TGTGCCAGCAGCGGGGACAGCCTTAACACTGAAGCTTTCTTT	CASSGDSLNTEAFF
once	TRBJ1-2	.	TRBV6-1	TGTGCCAGCAGCCCGGGGGGGCTACGGGGCTATGGCTACACCTTC	CASSPGGLRGYGYTF
.	TRBJ1-1	.	TRBV20-1	TGCAGTGCTAGTAGGGGCACTGAAGCTTTCTTT	CSASRGTEAFF
.	TRBJ2-2	.	TRBV7-6	TGTGCCAGCAGCCTCAGGAGGCTGAACACCGGGGAGCTGTTTTTT	CASSLRRLNTGELFF
.	TRBJ1-2	TRBD1	TRBV11-2	TGTGCCAGCAGCTTAACACTGGACAGGGGAAAATTCGGCTACACCTTC	CASSLTLDRGKFGYTF
.	TRBJ2-1	.	TRBV27	TGTGCCAGCGCGGGGGCAACTGGTTCCCCCGAGCAGTTCTTC	CASAGATGSPEQFF
.	TRBJ1-1	.	TRBV5-1	TGCGCCAGCAGCCTACCGCAGGGAAGCACTGAAGCTTTCTTT	CASSLPQGSTEAFF
.	TRBJ1-2	.	TRBV14	TGTGCCAGCAGCCAAGGGCAGTTTTATGGCTACACCTTC	CASSQGQFYGYTF
.	TRBJ1-1	TRBD1	TRBV6-1	TGTGCCGCGGCTGGACAGGAAACGAACACTGAAGCTTTCTTT	CAAAGQETNTEAFF
.	TRBJ2-7	.	TRBV5-6	TGTGCCAGCAGATCGCTCGACAGCTCTGCCTACGAGCAGTACTTC	CASRSLDSSAYEQYF
.	TRBJ2-5	TRBD1	TRBV18	TGTGCCAGCTCACGGGACAGGGCACAAGAGACCCAGTACTTC	CASSRDRAQETQYF
.	TRBJ2-7	TRBD1	TRBV4-1	TGCGCCAGCAGCCGGGCGCCCGGGACAGACTCCTACGAGCAGTACTTC	CASSRAPGTDSYEQYF
.	TRBJ2-4	.	TRBV6-1	TGTGCCAGCAGTGTAGACGGGAACAAAAACATTCAGTACTTC	CASSVDGNKNIQYF
.	TRBJ1-1	.	TRBV27	TGTGCCAGCAGTTTAGCGGGAAACACTGAAGCTTTCTTT	CASSLAGNTEAFF
.	TRBJ2-5	TRBD2	TRBV27	TGTGCCAGCAGTCCCTTCGATCCAGCGGGAGACCCTTTCCAAGAGACCCAGTACTTC	CASSPFDPAGDPFQETQYF
.	TRBJ2-3	TRBD2	TRBV7-6	TGTGCGGCAGCGGGGGGTAACACAGATACGCAGTATTTT	CAAAGGNTDTQYF
.	TRBJ1-2	.	TRBV27	TGTGCCAGTTGGTCGGGGGGAAACAACTATGGCTACACCTTC	CASWSGGNNYGYTF
.	TRBJ2-1	TRBD2	TRBV11-2	TGTGCCAGCAGCTTAGTGACTAGCGGGAGGTACAATGAGCAGTTCTTC	CASSLVTSGRYNEQFF
.	TRBJ2-5	.	TRBV5-1	TGCGCCAGCAGCTTGGGGGTCATGGGAGGAGAGACCCAGTACTTC	CASSLGVMGGETQYF
once	TRBJ1-3	TRBD1	TRBV6-5	TGTGCCACCGAGGACAGGCGCGGTGGAAACACCATATATTTT	CATEDRRGGNTIYF
.	TRBJ2-7	TRBD1	TRBV11-3	TGTGCCAGCAGTAATTTCCCGACAGGGGGCTACGAGCAGTACTTC	CASSNFPTGGYEQYF
few	TRBJ1-3	.	TRBV5-1	TGCGCCAGCAGCTCGCAGACAGTCTCTGGAAACACCATATATTTT	CASSSQTVSGNTIYF
once	TRBJ2-3	TRBD2	TRBV6-5	TGTGCCAGCAGTTACTCTAGCGGGGTGTTCACGCAGTATTTT	CASSYSSGVFTQYF
.	TRBJ1-6	TRBD1	TRBV25-1	TGTGCCAGCAGTGAATCGGCTGGGGACAGGGACTCACCCCTCCACTTT	CASSESAGDRDSPLHF
.	TRBJ2-2	TRBD2	TRBV9	TGTGCCAGCAGCGCTCTAGCGGGCGGGGAGCTGTTTTTT	CASSALAGGELFF
.	TRBJ1-2	.	TRBV6-6	TGTGCCAGCAGGACCCCGGGAAGTACTAACTATGGCTACACCTTC	CASRTPGSTNYGYTF
.	TRBJ1-5	.	TRBV12-5	TGTGCTAGTGGTTTGGCCGGGAACAATCAGCCCCAGCATTTT	CASGLAGNNQPQHF
.	TRBJ2-7	TRBD2	TRBV6-5	TGTGCCAGCAGTTACTCTGGGCGGGGGGCCTACGAGCAGTACTTC	CASSYSGRGAYEQYF
.	TRBJ1-5	TRBD1	TRBV18	TGTGCCAGCTCACCACAAGGACAGGGCGGTCAGCCCCAGCATTTT	CASSPQGQGGQPQHF
.	TRBJ1-5	.	TRBV7-9	TGTGCCAGCAGCCCGTGGGCCGGAATAGGTTTCAATCAGCCCCAGCATTTT	CASSPWAGIGFNQPQHF
.	TRBJ1-3	TRBD1	TRBV7-9	TGTGCCAGCAGCCCGTCCTTGGGACAGGGGTCCGGAAACACCATATATTTT	CASSPSLGQGSGNTIYF
.	TRBJ1-1	TRBD1	TRBV5-4	TGTGCCAGCAGCTTGGATTGGGGACAGGGAATACGGAACACTGAAGCTTTCTTT	CASSLDWGQGIRNTEAFF
.	TRBJ2-1	TRBD2	TRBV27	TGTGCCAGCAGTACTGGGACTAGCGGGGGGCACAATGAGCAGTTCTTC	CASSTGTSGGHNEQFF
.	TRBJ1-6	.	TRBV5-4	TGTGCCAGCAGCTTGGATCAGGGAACGCATTCACCCCTCCACTTT	CASSLDQGTHSPLHF
.	TRBJ2-1	.	TRBV7-3	TGTGCCAGCAGCTTGAGGGGGAATGAGCAGTTCTTC	CASSLRGNEQFF
.	TRBJ1-1	TRBD1	TRBV9	TGTGCCAGCAGCGAAGGGACAGGGAACACTGAAGCTTTCTTT	CASSEGTGNTEAFF
.	TRBJ1-2	.	TRBV4-2	TGTGCCAGCAGCCAAGGGCAGGGTGGGTATGGCTACACCTTC	CASSQGQGGYGYTF
.	TRBJ2-5	.	TRBV4-1	TGCGCCAGCAGCTACAGCACGGGGAAAGAGACCCAGTACTTC	CASSYSTGKETQYF
.	TRBJ1-2	.	TRBV5-4	TGTGCCAGCAGCACGGGGGGCAACTATGGCTACACCTTC	CASSTGGNYGYTF
.	TRBJ1-5	.	TRBV10-3	TGTGCCATCAGTGAGTCCGGAGGCCGGTCCGGCCAGCCCCAGCATTTT	CAISESGGRSGQPQHF
.	TRBJ1-5	.	TRBV7-9	TGTGCCAGCAGCTACCCTGACAGCTGGTCCCAGCATTTT	CASSYPDSWSQHF
.	TRBJ2-5	.	TRBV7-9	TGTGCCAGCAGCTCAGGGCCTGAAGAGACCCAGTACTTC	CASSSGPEETQYF
.	TRBJ2-1	TRBD1	TRBV5-1	TGCGCCAGCAGCATCGACAGGGTATTTGAGCAGTTCTTC	CASSIDRVFEQFF
.	TRBJ2-1	TRBD1	TRBV30	TGTGCCTACACGTACCACCTTAGGGGGCGCTCCTACAATGAGCAGTTCTTC	CAYTYHLRGRSYNEQFF
.	TRBJ2-5	.	TRBV21-1	TGTGCCAGTACAGGGGGCCAAGAGACCCAGTACTTC	CASTGGQETQYF
.	TRBJ2-1	.	TRBV7-8	TGTGCCAGCAGCCCCGACAGTGCCTACAATGAGCAGTTCTTC	CASSPDSAYNEQFF
.	TRBJ1-1	.	TRBV5-4	TGTGCCAGCAGCCGATTGGCAGGGAACACTGAAGCTTTCTTT	CASSRLAGNTEAFF
.	TRBJ1-6	TRBD1	TRBV4-1	TGCGCCAGCAGCCAGTGGGGACAGGGTGGTAATTCACCCCTCCACTTT	CASSQWGQGGNSPLHF
.	TRBJ1-1	.	TRBV5-1	TGCGCCAGCAGATTTGGTCCAGGGGCAGCCAACACTGAAGCTTTCTTT	CASRFGPGAANTEAFF
.	TRBJ1-5	.	TRBV5-5	TGTGCCAGCAGCCCCGGACACCAGATCGGTCAGCCCCAGCATTTT	CASSPGHQIGQPQHF
.	TRBJ2-1	TRBD2	TRBV4-1	TGCGCCAGCAGCCCCCCCGGGCTAGCGGGGTTGAGGGAGCAGTTCTTC	CASSPPGLAGLREQFF
.	TRBJ1-6	.	TRBV4-2	TGTGCCAGCAGCCAAGATGCGATTCTCGATAGGACGGAGGGGAATTCACCCCTCCACTTT	CASSQDAILDRTEGNSPLHF
.	TRBJ1-4	.	TRBV29-1	TGCAGCGCGGGCCGACAGTCTAATGAAAAACTGTTTTTT	CSAGRQSNEKLFF
.	TRBJ2-7	TRBD2	TRBV9	TGTGCCAGCAGCGTAACTAGCGGCTCCTACGAGCAGTACTTC	CASSVTSGSYEQYF
.	TRBJ2-7	TRBD2	TRBV5-6	TGTGCCAGCAGCCGGGGACTAGCGGCAGCCTACGAGCAGTACTTC	CASSRGLAAAYEQYF